The clone carrying this T cell receptor beta chain was detected a few times. What it binds is unknown. Investigators reverse transcribed all isolated RNA, so they sequenced expressed TCRB transcripts. Some clones are missing from TCRdb's copy, which holds only in-frame ones; the method was immunoSEQ multiplex PCR. Here the sample spans over 65,000 clones, roughly 34% being singletons. This entry comes from a study of beta chain features in type 1 diabetes. Trimming stripped 4 bases from V and 7 bases from J, with 8 bases between. CDR3 length: 12 amino acids. The germline gives CDR1 MRHNA, CDR2 SNTAGT. Via the markers CD45RO/CCR7/CD25/CD127/CD95/CD27, stem cell-like memory, regulatory, central memory and naive CD4+ cells were sorted. Notes on the study in general: Researchers caution that PCR might favor shorter templates, equally among patients and controls. Healthy donors had naive, central memory and Treg TCRB repertoires that appeared less similar than those seen among patients.

The sequence derives from a woman under 30 in good health. Specimen: stem cell memory CD4+ T cells from blood. This chain joins TRBV6-4 and TRBJ2-1; possibly TRBD2 for D (5 bases). The CDR3 coding sequence is TGTGCCAGCAGTGGTTCGGGGAATGAGCAGTTCTTC. Its protein product is CASSGSGNEQFF.